The present T cell receptor (beta chain) was sequenced within a study of blood T cell repertoires in COVID-19. Study details: The samples span acute and convalescent COVID-19 from the United States, Italy and Spain. Sources were T cells, B-cell-depleted T cells, or PBMCs; the material itself was cDNA or gDNA.

CDR1 is MDHEN, CDR2 SYDVKM, per germline. V lost 2 bases and J 4 bases, leaving 11 bases between the germline ends. This CDR3 comprises 14 residues. Seattle's enrolled individuals joined amid active infection and were then monitored longitudinally. Authors' analysis steps: Estimation of nucleated cell counts was performed using reference gene primer amplification. Using immunoSEQ multiplex PCR, the repertoire was profiled, and TCRdb retains in-frame clones only, with some absent. That table gives V, J and clone size, and the DNA gave D and trimming. The sample carries some 240,000 clones, roughly 81% recorded once.

V gene TRBV28 combines with J gene TRBJ1-2, with D perhaps matching TRBD1 (6 bases). The receptor was derived from a woman over 75 with COVID-19, enrolled during active disease. The source material was peripheral blood. DNA for the CDR3: TGTGCCAGCAGTTTACGGGCCAGGGGCTATGGCTACACCTTC. Translating gives CASSLRARGYGYTF.